Listed below are T cell receptor beta chains from one sample, sequenced in a study of cytomegalovirus exposure and HLA in healthy donors. This table comes from immunoSEQ multiplex PCR, and its TCRdb copy is limited to in-frame clones, with some not included. This table holds 90,000 to 100,000 clones, around 68% found once. Material: PBMCs. The source is a female donor in good health and CMV-seronegative. Both conserved end residues are trimmed from each CDR3.

j_gene,v_gene,CDR3aa
TRBJ1-6,TRBV6-5,ASCTGGDYNSPLH
TRBJ1-1,TRBV5-4,ASSVGQGLDTEAF
TRBJ2-7,TRBV25-1,ASSEGGWLVGEQY
TRBJ1-2,TRBV5-6,ASSLARREMVYGYT
TRBJ1-2,TRBV11-3,ASSPAGQAYGYT
TRBJ1-4,TRBV5-1,ASSLGSGNEKLF
TRBJ1-2,TRBV18,ASSPRRGELGYT
TRBJ1-3,TRBV30,AWRGLLSSGNTIY
TRBJ2-2,TRBV5-5,ASSLGTRGPPGGTGELF
TRBJ2-3,TRBV9,ASSSTLAGVGDTQY
TRBJ2-2,TRBV19,ATLGTIRGTGELF
TRBJ1-5,TRBV30,AWSQTGYQPQH
TRBJ1-1,TRBV9,ASSPTSDRLNTEAF
TRBJ2-7,TRBV29-1,SVVNRLSPYEQY
TRBJ1-1,TRBV12-5,ASGSWGGETEAF
TRBJ2-2,TRBV7-9,ASSQGGQSNTGELF
TRBJ2-7,TRBV15,ATSPERVSGEVSVREQY
TRBJ1-1,TRBV5-5,ASSPAQGSISANTEAF
TRBJ2-1,TRBV15,ATSQGLPSSYNEQF
TRBJ2-7,TRBV20-1,SARGQGGQY
TRBJ2-5,TRBV19,ATSSGLRETQY
TRBJ2-5,TRBV7-9,ASSLQGAGETQY
TRBJ1-3,TRBV6-5,ASSYSPGDSGNTIY
TRBJ2-3,TRBV14,ASSQDLGQLNTDTQY
TRBJ1-2,TRBV4-3,ASSPGQGVTYGYT
TRBJ2-1,TRBV6-4,ASSASVVGGPFNEQF
TRBJ2-1,TRBV6-5,ASSYSTGTGNHEQF
TRBJ2-5,TRBV21-1,ASSKAERAETQY
TRBJ1-2,TRBV9,ASSPWDNPYGYT
.,TRBV27,ASSLAGTSYEQY
TRBJ1-1,TRBV6-5,ASSYSGGQAF
TRBJ1-1,TRBV2,ASSGRVNTEAF
TRBJ2-6,TRBV5-4,ASSLAREGANVLT
TRBJ1-4,TRBV7-6,ASSLDWGGEKLF
TRBJ1-2,TRBV7-2,ASSLVRSSGHT